These 10 T cell receptor beta chains came from one sample sequenced in a study of blood T cell repertoires in COVID-19. Profiled with immunoSEQ multiplex PCR; TCRdb holds only in-frame clones, not every one. The sample lists tens of thousands of clones, 84% seen once, with 12% in the top ten. Sequences were obtained from peripheral blood. The source is a human donor in a cohort sampled during active COVID-19.

The rearrangement links TRBV6-5 to TRBJ2-3; D is perhaps TRBD2 (7 bases). The length of the CDR3 is 16 residues. Trimming removed 2 bases from V and 4 bases from J, with 16 bases in between. Looked up from germline, CDR1 is MNHEY and CDR2 is SVGAGI. The CDR3 DNA is TGTGCCAGCAGTTACGCCTTGAAGGGGGGGCCAGATACGCAGTATTTT. Its translation: CASSYALKGGPDTQYF.

This chain connects TRBV18 to TRBJ1-1; no firm D call. V dropped 6 bases and J dropped 0 bases, with 11 bases sitting between them. Germline V CDR1 and CDR2: KGHSH, LQKENI. This CDR3 region has 14 residues. Written as DNA, the CDR3 is TGTGCCAGCTCCCCGGGGAGCATGAACACTGAAGCTTTCTTT. Its translation is CASSPGSMNTEAFF.

This chain joins TRBV5-6 and TRBJ2-4; 7 positions match TRBD1. V lost 4 bases and J lost 0; bases outside the gene matches: 10. The CDR3 covers 17 residues. CDR1 and CDR2 from the germline V gene are SGHDT and YYEEEE. In DNA form, the CDR3 reads TGTGCCAGCAGCGCCGGGACAGAGCTTCTAGCCAAAAACATTCAGTACTTC. Its protein is CASSAGTELLAKNIQYF.

This chain connects TRBV29-1 to TRBJ2-7; a weak D match, TRBD2 (5 bases). Germline V gives CDR1 SQVTM, CDR2 ANQGSEA. There are 11 residues in the CDR3. The V end lost 6 bases, the J end lost 3 bases, and 9 bases lay between the germline ends. The CDR3 nucleotides are TGCAGCGTGGGAGCCGACTACGAGCAGTACTTC. Encoded protein: CSVGADYEQYF.

This clone was recorded only once. The chain uses TRBV2 and TRBJ2-2; D is possibly TRBD1 (6 bases). In germline, CDR1 is SNHLY, CDR2 FYNNEI. The CDR3 length is 15 residues. Between the trimmed V and J ends, which lost 3 bases and 5 bases, there was a span of 13 bases. The CDR3 reads CASSDRQVWTGELFF. The CDR3 DNA sequence: TGTGCCAGCAGTGACCGACAGGTCTGGACCGGGGAGCTGTTTTTT.

This chain uses TRBV6-2 or TRBV6-3 with TRBJ2-3; 10 nucleotides match TRBD2. The germline CDR1 and CDR2 sequences are MNHEY and SVGEGT. V shed 2 bases, J shed 0 bases, and the junction held 11 bases outside the gene matches. The CDR3 contains 19 residues. The CDR3 protein is CASSYPLAGRSTSTDTQYF. The CDR3 bases are TGTGCCAGCAGTTACCCACTAGCGGGGAGATCAACTAGCACAGATACGCAGTATTTT.

The V call is TRBV4-3, the J call TRBJ2-7, with TRBD2 matching over 10 bases. The ends lost 4 bases at V and 0 bases at J; junction bases unmatched: 6. Germline CDR1 LGHNA, CDR2 YSLEER. This CDR3 is built from 16 residues. CDR3 residues: CASSLLAGVSSYEQYF. The CDR3 region has the DNA TGCGCCAGCAGCCTGCTAGCGGGAGTGAGCTCCTACGAGCAGTACTTC.

The chain links TRBV6-2 or TRBV6-3 to TRBJ1-5; 7 nucleotides agree with TRBD1. This CDR3 is built from 15 residues. V lost 5 bases and J lost 7; bases outside the gene matches: 11. Germline V gene sequence: CDR1 MNHEY, CDR2 SVGEGT. The DNA of the CDR3 is TGTGCCAGCAGTCCCACGGGCCAGGGGGGACAGCCCCAGCATTTT. This translates into CASSPTGQGGQPQHF.

In this sample, this clone turned up a few times. V is TRBV2 and J is TRBJ1-1; 7 nucleotides align to TRBD1. The CDR3 has 13 residues. CDR1 and CDR2 (germline): SNHLY, FYNNEI. V shed 4 bases, J shed 4 bases, and the junction held 3 bases outside the gene matches. This CDR3 is CASSVSGGTEAFF. The CDR3 bases are TGTGCCAGCAGTGTGTCAGGGGGCACTGAAGCTTTCTTT.

This chain connects TRBV27 to TRBJ2-5, with D possibly being TRBD1 (5 bases). Trimming pared 1 base from V and 5 bases from J, leaving 14 bases between. Germline V lookup: CDR1 MNHEY, CDR2 SMNVEV (reference sequence). The CDR3 is 15 residues long. The DNA of the CDR3 is TGTGCCAGCAGTTTATTAGGGGCTGGCTTGGAGACCCAGTACTTC. Translation gives CASSLLGAGLETQYF.